In this sample, the clone carrying this T cell receptor beta chain is medium-sized (0.01 to 0.1%). Antigen unknown. One end of the junction varies from germline; a read error may be responsible. Repertoires were generated with immunoSEQ multiplex PCR, while TCRdb's copy carries only in-frame clones and drops some. Here the sample spans approximately 35,000 clones, about 74% being singletons. Germline values: CDR1 SGHAT, CDR2 FQNNGV. The CDR3 sequence is 13 residues long. The sample belongs to a study of OX40 agonist ivuxolimab in advanced cancers. General study results and limits: Average numbers of expanded clones were greater in CD8+ T cells than in CD4+.

The TCR originated in an adult with an advanced solid tumor such as melanoma, head and neck, liver or kidney cancer. The gene calls are TRBV11-2 and TRBJ2-7, with a weak D call TRBD1 (6 bases). The sample consisted of CD4+ or CD8+ T cells sorted from blood, taken in a trial of the OX40 agonist ivuxolimab. CDR3 sequence: CASSLGPGQARTF. DNA for the CDR3: TGTGCCAGCAGCTTAGGGCCGGGACAAGCCCGTACGTTC.